In this sample, the clone carrying this TCR beta chain turned up a few times. The data derive from a study of post-analysis software for immune sequencing data. cDNA libraries of TCR beta carried unique molecular identifiers. One entry per CDR3 protein, called by TCRdb with MiXCR from the PCR reads. Of over 300,000 distinct CDR3 sequences detected, roughly 35% appear once; the ten largest clones hold 13%. The TCR comes from a girl between 10 and 17 years old with multiple sclerosis. The specimen sequenced was blood.

The CDR3 DNA sequence: TGTGCCAGCAGCCAAGCGAGGGGAGGTTACGAGCAGTACTTC. It codes for CASSQARGGYEQYF. The genes are TRBV4-2 and TRBJ2-7; weak D call: TRBD2 (6 bases). Between the trimmed V and J ends, which lost 1 base and 4 bases, there was a span of 11 bases. Germline V lookup: CDR1 LGHNA, CDR2 YNFKEQ. This CDR3 is 14 amino acids long.